This TCR beta chain was captured in a study of cytotoxic CD8 clonotypes in ibrutinib-treated CLL listed by TCRdb under 2021. A note on the overall study: The cohort included around 16 treatment-naive and roughly ten relapsed/refractory patients; around 17 were IGHV unmutated. Responses were partial in some 24 patients and complete in 2; after median 68 months follow-up, around 15 stayed in remission and approximately 12 progressed. Response samples were taken after a median of roughly a year on treatment, ranging from about 6 to 36 months. Samples averaged approximately 260,000 productive templates and 90,000 to 100,000 productive rearrangements. Longitudinal samples were obtainable from about 30% of the 86 participants in the trial. Cryopreserved peripheral blood mononuclear cells were collected at three points: before therapy, at response, and at either sustained remission or disease progression. Patients were still on ibrutinib when every remission and progressive disease sample was collected.

Each clonotype received, on average, around 10x coverage in deep resolution sequencing performed on a MiSeq, where the target depth lay between 1 in 1 million and 1 in 200,000 T cells. The immunoSEQ hsTCRB Kit was used to generate TCR beta libraries. Per the original workflow: Data were analyzed with ImmunoSEQ Data Assistant and ImmunoSEQ Analyzer, with V, D and J genes assigned per IMGT definitions. Clonality, which ranges from 0 to 1, was calculated by subtracting the normalized Shannon entropy of productive rearrangement frequencies from one. Only overrepresented clonotypes making up at least 0.05% of the repertoire of each patient were included in the public clonotype analysis. Repertoires from about a dozen age-matched healthy donors in immuneACCESS were used as clonality controls. Held by TCRdb, this immuneACCESS table contains in-frame sequences only and omits some clones. Under half of the omission traces to an unresolved V gene where checked; the cause of the rest is unknown. The DNA was the basis for D and trimming; V, J and clone size are from that table. The sample yields about 85,000 clones; about four fifths were counted once. The top ten constitute roughly 5% of the sample.

Only a few counts were recorded for this clone. Its antigen is not yet known. One base away there is no much larger clone; base qualities are not given. This sample's time point label indicates: 12 months on ibrutinib. For TCR beta library preparation, approximately 1.9 micrograms of genomic DNA was extracted from cryopreserved PBMCs. High-throughput TCR beta sequencing was performed on longitudinal blood samples from CLL patients receiving ibrutinib monotherapy. The patients took part in an open-label, single-center phase 2 trial of ibrutinib monotherapy. The investigation overall reported the following: At ibrutinib response clonality went up, during sustained remission it held steady, and at progression it dropped back toward baseline. At baseline, clonality was higher than in age-matched healthy donors and showed a strong correlation with circulating CD8+ T-cell counts. Lymph node repertoires were not examined, and the timing of sampling was not matched between patients in sustained remission and those whose disease progressed. Public clonotypes were found to be uncommon and were observed to contract or remain stable during treatment; the increase in clonality was shown to reflect expansion of private clonotypes at ibrutinib response.

CDR1 and CDR2, looked up from the germline V gene, are MDHEN and SYDVKM. From the cysteine up to the phenylalanine, the CDR3 has a length of 13 residues. Only the CDR3 portion is preserved as DNA: 39 bases, with reading frame beginning at the first base. The junction shows trimming of 6 bases on V and 5 bases on J, plus 13 bases between the germline ends. The receptor chain draws on TRBV28 and TRBJ1-1; the D segment could be TRBD1, given 5 matching bases. The specimen was PBMCs, collected after 12 months of ibrutinib treatment. The sequence was collected from a human donor with chronic lymphocytic leukemia. For the CDR3, the sequence is CASREGWGTEAFF. At the DNA level, the sequence is TGTGCCAGCAGGGAGGGGTGGGGGACTGAAGCTTTCTTT.